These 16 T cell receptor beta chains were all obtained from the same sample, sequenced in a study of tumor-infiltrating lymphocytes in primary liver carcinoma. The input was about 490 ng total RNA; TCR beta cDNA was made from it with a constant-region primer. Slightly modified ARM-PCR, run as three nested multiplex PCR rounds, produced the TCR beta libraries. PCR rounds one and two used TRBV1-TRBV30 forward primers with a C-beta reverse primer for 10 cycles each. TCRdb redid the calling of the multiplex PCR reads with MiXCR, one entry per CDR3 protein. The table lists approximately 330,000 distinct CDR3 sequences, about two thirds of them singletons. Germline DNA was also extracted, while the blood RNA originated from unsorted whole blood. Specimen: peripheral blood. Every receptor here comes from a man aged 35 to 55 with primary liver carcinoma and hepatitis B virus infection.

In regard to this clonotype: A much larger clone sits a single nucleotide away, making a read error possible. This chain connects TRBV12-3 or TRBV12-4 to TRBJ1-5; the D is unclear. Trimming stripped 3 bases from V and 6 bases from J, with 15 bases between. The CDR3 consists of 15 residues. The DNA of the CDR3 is TGTGCCAGCAGTTTCCCCCGGACGGACGTTCAGCCCCAGCATTTT. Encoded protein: CASSFPRTDVQPQHF.

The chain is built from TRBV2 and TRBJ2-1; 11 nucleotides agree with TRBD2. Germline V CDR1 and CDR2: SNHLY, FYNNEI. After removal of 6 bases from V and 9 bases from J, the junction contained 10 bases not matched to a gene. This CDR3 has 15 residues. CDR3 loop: CASSLSGRATSEQFF. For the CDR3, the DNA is TGTGCCAGCAGCCTTAGCGGGAGGGCTACGAGTGAGCAGTTCTTC.

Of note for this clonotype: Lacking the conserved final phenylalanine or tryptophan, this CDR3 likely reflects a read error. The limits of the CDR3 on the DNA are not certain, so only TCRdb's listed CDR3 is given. CDR3 protein: CASSQEGVRGDTEASL. V gene TRBV4-1 combines with J gene TRBJ1-1; TRBD1 is the table's D call, not checked against the DNA. The CDR3 contains 16 residues when both ends are counted. Germline CDR1 is MGHRA and CDR2 is YSYEKL.

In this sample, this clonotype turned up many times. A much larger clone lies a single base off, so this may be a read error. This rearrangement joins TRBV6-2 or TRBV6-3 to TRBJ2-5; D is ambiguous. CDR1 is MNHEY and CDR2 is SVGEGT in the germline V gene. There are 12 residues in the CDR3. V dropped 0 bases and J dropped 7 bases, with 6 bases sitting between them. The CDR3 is CASSYSIGTQYF. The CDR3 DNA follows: TGTGCCAGCAGTTACTCGATAGGGACCCAGTACTTC.

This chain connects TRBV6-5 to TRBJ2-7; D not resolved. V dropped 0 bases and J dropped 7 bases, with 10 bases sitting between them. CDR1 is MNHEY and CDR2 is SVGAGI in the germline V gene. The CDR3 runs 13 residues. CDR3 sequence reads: CASSYSDVTEQYF. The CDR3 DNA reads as TGTGCCAGCAGTTACTCGGATGTTACGGAGCAGTACTTC.

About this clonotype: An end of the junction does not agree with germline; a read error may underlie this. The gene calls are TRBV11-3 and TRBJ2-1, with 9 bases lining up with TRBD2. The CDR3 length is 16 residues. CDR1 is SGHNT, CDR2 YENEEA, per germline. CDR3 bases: TGTGCCAACAGCTTGTCTTCGACTAGCGGTATGAATGAGCAGTTCTTC. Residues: CANSLSSTSGMNEQFF.

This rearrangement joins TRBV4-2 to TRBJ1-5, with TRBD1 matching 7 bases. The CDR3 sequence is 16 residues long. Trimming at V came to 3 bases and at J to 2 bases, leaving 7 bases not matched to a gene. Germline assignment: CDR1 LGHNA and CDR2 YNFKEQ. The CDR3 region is CASSHAGGQGNQPQHF. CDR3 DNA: TGTGCCAGCAGCCACGCTGGAGGACAGGGCAATCAGCCCCAGCATTTT.

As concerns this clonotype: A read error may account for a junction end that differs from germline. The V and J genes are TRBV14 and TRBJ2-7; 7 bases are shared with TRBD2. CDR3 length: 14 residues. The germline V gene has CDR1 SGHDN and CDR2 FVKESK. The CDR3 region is CASSQAGGGYERYF. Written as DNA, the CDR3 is TGTGCCAGCAGCCAAGCGGGGGGTGGCTACGAGCGGTACTTC.

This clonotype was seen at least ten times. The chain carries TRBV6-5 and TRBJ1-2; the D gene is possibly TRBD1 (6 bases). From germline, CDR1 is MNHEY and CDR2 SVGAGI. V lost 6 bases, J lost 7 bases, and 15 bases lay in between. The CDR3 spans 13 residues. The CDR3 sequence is CASRRAGVVGYTF. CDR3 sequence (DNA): TGTGCCAGCAGGCGCGCAGGGGTCGTTGGCTACACCTTC.

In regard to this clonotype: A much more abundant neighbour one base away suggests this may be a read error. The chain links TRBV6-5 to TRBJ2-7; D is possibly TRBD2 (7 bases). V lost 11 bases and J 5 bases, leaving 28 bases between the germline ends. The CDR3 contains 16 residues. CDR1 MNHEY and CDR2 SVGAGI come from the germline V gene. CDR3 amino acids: CAAALNPSGGRNEQYF. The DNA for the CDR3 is TGTGCCGCCGCTCTGAATCCTTCGGGGGGCAGGAACGAGCAGTACTTC.

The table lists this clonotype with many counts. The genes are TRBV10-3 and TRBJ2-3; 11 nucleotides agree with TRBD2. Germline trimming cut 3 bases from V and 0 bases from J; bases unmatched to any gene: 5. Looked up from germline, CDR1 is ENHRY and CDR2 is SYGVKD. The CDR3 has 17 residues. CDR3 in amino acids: CAISDPGLAESTDTQYF. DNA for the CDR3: TGTGCCATCAGTGACCCGGGACTAGCGGAGAGCACAGATACGCAGTATTTT.

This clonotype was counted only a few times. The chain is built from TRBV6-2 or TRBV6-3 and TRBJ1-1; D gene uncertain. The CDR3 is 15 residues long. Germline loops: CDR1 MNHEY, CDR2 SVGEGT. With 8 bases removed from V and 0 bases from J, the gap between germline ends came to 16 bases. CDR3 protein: CASVIPDGMNTEAFF. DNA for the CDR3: TGTGCCAGCGTTATCCCGGACGGCATGAACACTGAAGCTTTCTTT.

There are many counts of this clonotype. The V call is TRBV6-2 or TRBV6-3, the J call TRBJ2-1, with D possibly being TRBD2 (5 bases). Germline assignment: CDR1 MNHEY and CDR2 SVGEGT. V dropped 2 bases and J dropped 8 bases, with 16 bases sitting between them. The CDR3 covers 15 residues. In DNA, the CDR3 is TGTGCCAGCAGTTACAGGCTCGCGGGTGGCGATGAGCAGTTCTTC. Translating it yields CASSYRLAGGDEQFF.

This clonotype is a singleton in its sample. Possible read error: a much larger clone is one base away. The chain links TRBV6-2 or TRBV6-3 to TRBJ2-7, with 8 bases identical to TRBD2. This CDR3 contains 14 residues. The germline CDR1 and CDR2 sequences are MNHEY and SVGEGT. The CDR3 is CTSSYLSGSYEQYF. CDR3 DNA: TGTACCAGCAGTTACTTGAGCGGGAGTTACGAGCAGTACTTC.

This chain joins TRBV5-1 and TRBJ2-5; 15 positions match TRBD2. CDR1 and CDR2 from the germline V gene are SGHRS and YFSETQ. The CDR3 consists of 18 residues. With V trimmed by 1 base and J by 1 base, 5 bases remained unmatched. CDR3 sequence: CASSLSGTSGRFQETQYF. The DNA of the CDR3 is TGCGCCAGCAGCTTGTCCGGGACTAGCGGGAGGTTCCAAGAGACCCAGTACTTC. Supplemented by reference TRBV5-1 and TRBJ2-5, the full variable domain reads KAGVTQTPRYLIKTRGQQVTLSCSPISGHRSVSWYQQTPGQGLQFLFEYFSETQRNKGNFPGRFSGRQFSNSRSEMNVSTLELGDSALYLCASSLSGTSGRFQETQYFGPGTRLLVL.

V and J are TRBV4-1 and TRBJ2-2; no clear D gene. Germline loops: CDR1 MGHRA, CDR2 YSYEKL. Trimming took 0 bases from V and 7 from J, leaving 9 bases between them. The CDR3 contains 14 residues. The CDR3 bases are TGCGCCAGCAGCCAAGATCAAGGCGGCGGGGAGCTGTTTTTT. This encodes CASSQDQGGGELFF.